The sample holds a few counts of the clone carrying this TCR beta chain. The antigen is not known. This CDR3 is built from 13 residues. The germline V and J ends were trimmed by 7 bases and 6 bases, with 14 bases remaining between them. Germline loops: CDR1 SNHLY, CDR2 FYNNEI. The entry originates in a study of blood T cells in healthy people across ages. About the research overall: Template-switching capture recovered about one barcoded beta molecule per two T cells. General observations from the study: Strong correlation linked observed beta diversity and percent naive T cells. There was no known CMV status for donors, so expanded clonotype changes were possibly confounded.

With a J-beta primer mix and a sample-barcoded 5' primer, a second PCR ran roughly 6 to 11 cycles. Carrying 12 random nucleotides, a template-switch adaptor labeled each individual cDNA molecule. TCRdb passed the 5' RACE reads through MiXCR, listing each CDR3 protein once. The data show over 1,500,000 distinct CDR3 sequences, roughly 43% seen once. The specimen was blood. This sequence originates from a human donor in good health. The rearrangement uses TRBV2 and TRBJ2-3; TRBD1 might be the D (6 bases). The CDR3 loop reads CASMRTVGDTQYF. DNA for the CDR3: TGTGCCAGCATGAGGACAGTTGGGGATACGCAGTATTTT.